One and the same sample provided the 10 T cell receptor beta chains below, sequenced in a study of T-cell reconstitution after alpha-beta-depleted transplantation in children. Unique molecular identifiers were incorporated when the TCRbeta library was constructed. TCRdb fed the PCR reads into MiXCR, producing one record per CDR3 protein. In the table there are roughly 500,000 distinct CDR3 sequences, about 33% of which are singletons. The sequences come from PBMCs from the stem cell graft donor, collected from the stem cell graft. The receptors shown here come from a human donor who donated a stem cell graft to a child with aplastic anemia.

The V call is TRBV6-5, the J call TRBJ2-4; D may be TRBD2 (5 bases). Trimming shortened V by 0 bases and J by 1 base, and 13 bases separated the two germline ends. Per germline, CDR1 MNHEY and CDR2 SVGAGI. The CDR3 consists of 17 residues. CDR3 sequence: CASSYSFYTGAKNIQYF. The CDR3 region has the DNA TGTGCCAGCAGTTACTCATTTTATACGGGGGCCAAAAACATTCAGTACTTC.

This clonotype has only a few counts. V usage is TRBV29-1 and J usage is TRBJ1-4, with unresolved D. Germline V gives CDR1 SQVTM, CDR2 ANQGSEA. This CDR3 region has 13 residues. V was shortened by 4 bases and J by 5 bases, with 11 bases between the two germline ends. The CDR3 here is CSVGAQLNEKLFF. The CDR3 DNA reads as TGCAGCGTTGGGGCGCAGCTAAATGAAAAACTGTTTTTT.

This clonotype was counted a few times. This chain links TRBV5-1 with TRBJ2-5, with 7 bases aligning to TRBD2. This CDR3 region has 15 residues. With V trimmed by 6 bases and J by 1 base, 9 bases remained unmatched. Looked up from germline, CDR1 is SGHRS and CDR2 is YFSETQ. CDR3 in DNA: TGCGCCAGCACCCAGTTCAGCGGGACCCAAGAGACCCAGTACTTC. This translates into CASTQFSGTQETQYF. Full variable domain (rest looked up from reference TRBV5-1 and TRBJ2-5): KAGVTQTPRYLIKTRGQQVTLSCSPISGHRSVSWYQQTPGQGLQFLFEYFSETQRNKGNFPGRFSGRQFSNSRSEMNVSTLELGDSALYLCASTQFSGTQETQYFGPGTRLLVL.

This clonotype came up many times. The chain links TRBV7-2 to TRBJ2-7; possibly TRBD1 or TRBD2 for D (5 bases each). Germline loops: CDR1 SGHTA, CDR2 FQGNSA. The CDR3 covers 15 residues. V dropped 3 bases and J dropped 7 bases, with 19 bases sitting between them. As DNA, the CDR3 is TGTGCCAGCAGCTTTAGGGAGCTGGGGCGGGTGGAGCAGTACTTC. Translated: CASSFRELGRVEQYF.

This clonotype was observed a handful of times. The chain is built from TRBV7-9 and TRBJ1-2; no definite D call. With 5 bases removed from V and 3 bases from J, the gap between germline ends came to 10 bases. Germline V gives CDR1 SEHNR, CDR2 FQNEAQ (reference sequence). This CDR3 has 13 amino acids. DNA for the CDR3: TGTGCCAGCAGCGGGAATCGGCACTATGGCTACACCTTC. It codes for CASSGNRHYGYTF.

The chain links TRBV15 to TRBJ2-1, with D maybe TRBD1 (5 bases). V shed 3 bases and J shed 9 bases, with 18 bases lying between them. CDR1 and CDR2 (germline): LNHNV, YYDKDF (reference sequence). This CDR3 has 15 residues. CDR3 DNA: TGTGCCACCAGCAGGGAAACATCAGGGAATAGTGAGCAGTTCTTC. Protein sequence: CATSRETSGNSEQFF.

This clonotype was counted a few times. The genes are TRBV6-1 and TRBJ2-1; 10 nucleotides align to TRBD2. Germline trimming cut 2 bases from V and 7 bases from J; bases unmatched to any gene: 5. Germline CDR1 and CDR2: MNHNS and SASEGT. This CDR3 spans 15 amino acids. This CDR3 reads CASSELAGVGNEQFF. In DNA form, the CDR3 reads TGTGCCAGCAGTGAACTAGCGGGAGTCGGTAATGAGCAGTTCTTC.

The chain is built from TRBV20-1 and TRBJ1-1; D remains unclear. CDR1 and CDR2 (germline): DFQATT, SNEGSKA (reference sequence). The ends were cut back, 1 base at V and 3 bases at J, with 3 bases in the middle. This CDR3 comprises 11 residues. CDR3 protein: CSARAYTEAFF. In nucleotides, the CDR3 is TGCAGTGCTAGAGCATACACTGAAGCTTTCTTT.

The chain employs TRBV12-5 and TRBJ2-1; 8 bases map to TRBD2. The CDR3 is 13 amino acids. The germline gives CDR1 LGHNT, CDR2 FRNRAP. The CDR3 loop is CGYVSGTYNEQFF. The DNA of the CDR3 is TGTGGATACGTTAGCGGGACCTACAATGAGCAGTTCTTC.

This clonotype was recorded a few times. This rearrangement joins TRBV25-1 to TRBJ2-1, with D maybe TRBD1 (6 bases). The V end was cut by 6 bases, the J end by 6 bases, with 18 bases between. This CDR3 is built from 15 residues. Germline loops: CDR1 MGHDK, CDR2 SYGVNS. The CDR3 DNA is TGTGCCAGCAGCCCGACGCAGGGGCTGGGCAATGAGCAGTTCTTC. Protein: CASSPTQGLGNEQFF.